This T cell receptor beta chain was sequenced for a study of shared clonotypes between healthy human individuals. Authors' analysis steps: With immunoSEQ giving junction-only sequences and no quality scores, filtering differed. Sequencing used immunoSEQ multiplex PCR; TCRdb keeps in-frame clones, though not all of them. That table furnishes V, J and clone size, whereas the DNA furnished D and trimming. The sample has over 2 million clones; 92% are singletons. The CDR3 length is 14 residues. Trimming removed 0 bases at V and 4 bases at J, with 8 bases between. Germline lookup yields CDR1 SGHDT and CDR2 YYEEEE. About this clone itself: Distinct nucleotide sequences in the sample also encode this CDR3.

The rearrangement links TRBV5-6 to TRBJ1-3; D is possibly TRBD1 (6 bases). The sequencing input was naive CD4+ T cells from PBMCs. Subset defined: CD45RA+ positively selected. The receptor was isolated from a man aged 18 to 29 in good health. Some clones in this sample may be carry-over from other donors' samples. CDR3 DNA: TGTGCCAGCAGCTTGGAGGGGGGAGGAAACACCATATATTTT. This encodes CASSLEGGGNTIYF.